This TCR beta chain stems from a study of blood T cell repertoires in COVID-19. Seattle's cohort entered during active infection and was followed longitudinally. Repertoires were generated with immunoSEQ multiplex PCR, while TCRdb's copy carries only in-frame clones and drops some. This table holds around 210,000 clones, 65% to 90% found once. Material: peripheral blood. The receptor was isolated from a man in his forties or fifties with COVID-19, enrolled during active disease.

CDR3 amino acids: CASSVATRLRSYNEQFF. The CDR3 nucleotides read TGTGCCAGCAGCGTAGCTACGAGGCTACGTTCCTACAATGAGCAGTTCTTC. This chain uses TRBV9 with TRBJ2-1; D is uncertain. The CDR3 runs to 17 residues. V was pared by 0 bases and J by 1 base, with 14 bases between. Germline CDR1 reads SGDLS; CDR2 reads YYNGEE. Full variable domain (missing parts from reference TRBV9 and TRBJ2-1): DSGVTQTPKHLITATGQRVTLRCSPRSGDLSVYWYQQSLDQGLQFLIQYYNGEERAKGNILERFSAQQFPDLHSELNLSSLELGDSALYFCASSVATRLRSYNEQFFGPGTRLTVL.